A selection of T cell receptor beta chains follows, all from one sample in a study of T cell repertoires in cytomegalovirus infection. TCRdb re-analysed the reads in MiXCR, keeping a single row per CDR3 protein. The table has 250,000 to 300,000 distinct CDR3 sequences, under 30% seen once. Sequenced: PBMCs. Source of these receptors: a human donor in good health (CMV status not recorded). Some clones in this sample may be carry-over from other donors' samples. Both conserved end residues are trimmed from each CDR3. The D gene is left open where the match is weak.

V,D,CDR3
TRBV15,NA,ATSRDGRGVEKLF
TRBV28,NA,ASSLHGQFTEAF
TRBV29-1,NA,SGGDYEQY
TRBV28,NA,ASSFPGFDGNTEAF
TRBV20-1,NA,SARRGGAPNEKLF
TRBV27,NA,ASSLKVPPGAQY
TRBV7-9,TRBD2,ASSLGGGSPSYEQY
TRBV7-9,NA,ASSLGGLSSYEQY
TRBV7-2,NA,ASSLVPQVEGSYEQY
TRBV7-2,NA,ASSLRLARNTGELF
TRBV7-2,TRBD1,ASSLMTGYPF
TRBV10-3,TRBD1,AISPVVGTGNTEAF
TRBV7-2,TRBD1,ASSFGTGFGSPLH
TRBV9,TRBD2,ASSVGISSGIDNEQF
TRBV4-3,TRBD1,ASSRSGTGLNYGYT
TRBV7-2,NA,ASSRGPPGEAF
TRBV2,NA,ATEGAGESNNEQF
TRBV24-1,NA,ATSDLRRGNSTQY
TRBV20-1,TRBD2,SASIEREVNEQF
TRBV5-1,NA,ASSLEGVDEKLF
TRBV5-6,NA,ASSFGHSSYNEQF
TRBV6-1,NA,ASSRGQLYGYT
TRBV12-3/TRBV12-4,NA,ASSLDSEETQY
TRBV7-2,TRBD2,ASSLREGSNEQF
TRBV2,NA,ASSVSGANVLT
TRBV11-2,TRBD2,ASSHVVAGVDTQY
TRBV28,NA,ASSVPGRWVLEPQH
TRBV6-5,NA,ASSYSRASTDTQY
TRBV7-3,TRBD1,ASSPGQGTINEQF
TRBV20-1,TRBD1,SEKSGQGTDTQY
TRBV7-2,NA,ASSNDGRSPLH
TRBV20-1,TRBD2,SAQGLAVADEQF
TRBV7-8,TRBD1,ASSTRQGGTGELF
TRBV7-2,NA,ASSLSTAQETQY
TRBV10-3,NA,AISGRGGDEQF
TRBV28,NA,ASSRALYSSYEQY
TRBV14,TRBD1,ASSLLTGPGQF
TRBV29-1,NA,SVETQKPGELF
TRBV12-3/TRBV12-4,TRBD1,ASTSGTDNQPQH
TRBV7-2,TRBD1,ASSLAGQGTGELF
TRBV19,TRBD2,ASSIDLSGRASGEQF
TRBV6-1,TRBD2,ASSGTSGSSYEQY
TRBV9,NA,ASSVLGETDTQY
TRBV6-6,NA,ASIRPRSGNTGELF
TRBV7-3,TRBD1,ASSQTGQEFT